Listed below are T cell receptor beta chains from one sample, sequenced in a study of PD-1 blockade in classical Hodgkin lymphoma. TCRdb's copy holds only in-frame clones and misses some; the assay was immunoSEQ multiplex PCR. The sample includes approximately 52,000 clones, around 75% of them seen just once. Sequenced material: peripheral blood mononuclear cells (PBMCs), taken before the second cycle of nivolumab. These receptors came from a human donor with classical Hodgkin lymphoma. Both conserved end residues are part of each CDR3. A D gene is named only where the DNA matches it firmly. Some rows have no size entry. The others give once, few or many, or a class for an expanded clone.

d_call: -; j_call: TRBJ1-5; v_call: TRBV27; clone_size: few; cdr3_nt: TGTGCCAGCAGTTTACGGCCCGAAAGTAGCAATCAGCCCCAGCATTTT; cdr3_aa: CASSLRPESSNQPQHF
d_call: TRBD1; j_call: TRBJ1-4; v_call: TRBV19; clone_size: -; cdr3_nt: TGTGCCAGTAGTATCCGACCGGGACAGTTTAATGAAAAACTGTTTTTT; cdr3_aa: CASSIRPGQFNEKLFF
d_call: -; j_call: TRBJ2-7; v_call: TRBV5-1; clone_size: -; cdr3_nt: TGCGCCAGCAGCTTGCAACAAGGAGGTTACGAGCAGTACTTC; cdr3_aa: CASSLQQGGYEQYF
d_call: -; j_call: TRBJ2-2; v_call: TRBV30; clone_size: -; cdr3_nt: TGTGCCTGGAGTGGCCTATACAGGGTGGTAACGGGGGCCGGGGAGCTGTTTTTT; cdr3_aa: CAWSGLYRVVTGAGELFF
d_call: -; j_call: TRBJ2-1; v_call: TRBV7-8; clone_size: -; cdr3_nt: TGTGCCAGCAGCCCTCAGGGCGAGCAGTTCTTC; cdr3_aa: CASSPQGEQFF
d_call: -; j_call: TRBJ1-2; v_call: TRBV7-3; clone_size: -; cdr3_nt: TGTGCCAGCAGCCCTCAGGGCGGGGGTAGCTATGGCTACACCTTC; cdr3_aa: CASSPQGGGSYGYTF
d_call: TRBD2; j_call: TRBJ2-5; v_call: TRBV19; clone_size: -; cdr3_nt: TGTGCCAGTAGTAGGCGGGGCCTTACTAGCGGGAGCGGGTTTGGGGAGACCCAGTACTTC; cdr3_aa: CASSRRGLTSGSGFGETQYF
d_call: TRBD1; j_call: TRBJ2-2; v_call: TRBV4-1; clone_size: few; cdr3_nt: TGCGCCAGCAGCCGCCCGCCGAGGACAGGGGACACCGGGGAGCTGTTTTTT; cdr3_aa: CASSRPPRTGDTGELFF
d_call: -; j_call: TRBJ1-1; v_call: TRBV7-8; clone_size: -; cdr3_nt: TGTGCCAGCAGCACGGCGGGGGTTGAAGCTTTCTTT; cdr3_aa: CASSTAGVEAFF
d_call: -; j_call: TRBJ1-4; v_call: TRBV19; clone_size: -; cdr3_nt: TGTGCCAGTAAGGCTCGAGTTGCAACTAATGAAAAACTGTTTTTT; cdr3_aa: CASKARVATNEKLFF
d_call: -; j_call: TRBJ1-1; v_call: TRBV7-9; clone_size: once; cdr3_nt: TGTGCCAGCAGCTTAGTCCAGGGAGTTGAAACTGAAGCTTTCTTT; cdr3_aa: CASSLVQGVETEAFF
d_call: TRBD2; j_call: TRBJ2-1; v_call: TRBV5-1; clone_size: -; cdr3_nt: TGCGCCAGCAGCTTGTGGGGGCGGCTAGCGGGAGTCTATGAGCAGTTCTTC; cdr3_aa: CASSLWGRLAGVYEQFF
d_call: -; j_call: TRBJ2-2; v_call: TRBV14; clone_size: -; cdr3_nt: TGTGCCAGCAGCCCATTAGCGAAACTGAACACCGGGGAGCTGTTTTTT; cdr3_aa: CASSPLAKLNTGELFF
d_call: -; j_call: TRBJ2-1; v_call: TRBV4-1; clone_size: many; cdr3_nt: TGCGCCAGCAGCCAGGTGTTATACTCCTACAATGAGCAGTTCTTC; cdr3_aa: CASSQVLYSYNEQFF
d_call: -; j_call: TRBJ1-2; v_call: TRBV6-5; clone_size: -; cdr3_nt: TGTGCCAGCAGTAGCCTTAGGAATAACTATGGCTACACCTTC; cdr3_aa: CASSSLRNNYGYTF
d_call: -; j_call: TRBJ2-2; v_call: TRBV27; clone_size: -; cdr3_nt: TGTGCCAGCAGTTTTGACGGCGGGCCGAGGACCGGGGAGCTGTTTTTT; cdr3_aa: CASSFDGGPRTGELFF
d_call: -; j_call: TRBJ1-1; v_call: TRBV6-6; clone_size: once; cdr3_nt: TGTGCCAGCACCGGAGGGTGGGTGAACACTGAAGCTTTCTTT; cdr3_aa: CASTGGWVNTEAFF
d_call: -; j_call: TRBJ2-3; v_call: TRBV27; clone_size: -; cdr3_nt: TGTGCCAGCAGTACTAGACTCGACCTTCAAGATACGCAGTATTTT; cdr3_aa: CASSTRLDLQDTQYF
d_call: -; j_call: TRBJ1-1; v_call: TRBV27; clone_size: -; cdr3_nt: TGTGCCAGCAGTTTAATAATGACCCAGTCCGTGAACACTGAAGCTTTCTTT; cdr3_aa: CASSLIMTQSVNTEAFF
d_call: TRBD2; j_call: TRBJ2-7; v_call: TRBV11-2; clone_size: few; cdr3_nt: TGTGCCAGCAGCTTAGACCTCCCGACTAGCGGGAGCCACGAGCAGTACTTC; cdr3_aa: CASSLDLPTSGSHEQYF
d_call: -; j_call: TRBJ1-2; v_call: TRBV30; clone_size: -; cdr3_nt: TGTGCCTGGAGTGTCATCGCTAATCGGTATGGCTACACCTTC; cdr3_aa: CAWSVIANRYGYTF
d_call: -; j_call: TRBJ2-7; v_call: TRBV27; clone_size: -; cdr3_nt: TGTGCCAGCAGTTTACGGTCCGGGGGCTACGAGCAGTACTTC; cdr3_aa: CASSLRSGGYEQYF
d_call: -; j_call: TRBJ2-7; v_call: TRBV6-5; clone_size: few; cdr3_nt: TGTGCCAGCAGTTACTCCTCACAGGGCTACGAGCAGTACTTC; cdr3_aa: CASSYSSQGYEQYF
d_call: -; j_call: TRBJ1-2; v_call: TRBV6-6; clone_size: -; cdr3_nt: TGTGCCAGCAGTTCTGGTGGTGGCTACACCTTC; cdr3_aa: CASSSGGGYTF
d_call: -; j_call: TRBJ1-1; v_call: TRBV6-1; clone_size: -; cdr3_nt: TGTGCCAGCAGTCCGGGGAGCGTGAACACTGAAGCTTTCTTT; cdr3_aa: CASSPGSVNTEAFF
d_call: TRBD1; j_call: TRBJ1-1; v_call: TRBV27; clone_size: -; cdr3_nt: TGTGCCAGCAGTCTCACCCCGACAGGGACTGAAGCTTTCTTT; cdr3_aa: CASSLTPTGTEAFF
d_call: -; j_call: TRBJ2-7; v_call: TRBV27; clone_size: -; cdr3_nt: TGTGCCAGCAGTTTAAGCTTTCCCCTCCGACCCGCCTACGAGCAGTACTTC; cdr3_aa: CASSLSFPLRPAYEQYF
d_call: -; j_call: TRBJ2-5; v_call: TRBV5-1; clone_size: -; cdr3_nt: TGCGCCAGCAGCTTGGCAACGGGGGGCCTGAGGGAGACCCAGTACTTC; cdr3_aa: CASSLATGGLRETQYF
d_call: -; j_call: TRBJ2-7; v_call: TRBV7-2; clone_size: once; cdr3_nt: TGTGCCAGCAGCCGAGAGGGACTTTTGCGGGGCGAGCAGTACTTC; cdr3_aa: CASSREGLLRGEQYF
d_call: TRBD1; j_call: TRBJ2-5; v_call: TRBV7-3; clone_size: -; cdr3_nt: TGTGCCAGCAGCTTAGGGTTGGCAGGGGGAGACCAAGAGACCCAGTACTTC; cdr3_aa: CASSLGLAGGDQETQYF
d_call: -; j_call: TRBJ1-1; v_call: TRBV5-5; clone_size: -; cdr3_nt: TGTGCCAGCAGCTTACAAGGAGACACTGAAGCTTTCTTT; cdr3_aa: CASSLQGDTEAFF
d_call: -; j_call: TRBJ2-7; v_call: TRBV27; clone_size: -; cdr3_nt: TGTGCCAGCAGTGTAGATATTCCTAGGGGGGCTTACGAGCAGTACTTC; cdr3_aa: CASSVDIPRGAYEQYF
d_call: -; j_call: TRBJ2-7; v_call: TRBV30; clone_size: -; cdr3_nt: TGTGCCTGGAGTGTCAGGGCAGGGGCCTACGAGCAGTACTTC; cdr3_aa: CAWSVRAGAYEQYF
d_call: -; j_call: TRBJ2-3; v_call: TRBV19; clone_size: few; cdr3_nt: TGTGCCAGTGCCGACAGGCCGGTGAACACAGATACGCAGTATTTT; cdr3_aa: CASADRPVNTDTQYF
d_call: -; j_call: TRBJ2-1; v_call: TRBV29-1; clone_size: -; cdr3_nt: TGCAGCGTTGAGAGAGGGAATGAGCAGTTCTTC; cdr3_aa: CSVERGNEQFF
d_call: -; j_call: TRBJ1-1; v_call: TRBV6-4; clone_size: -; cdr3_nt: TGTGCCAGCACCCGTAGGGCTGAAGCTTTCTTT; cdr3_aa: CASTRRAEAFF
d_call: TRBD1; j_call: TRBJ2-7; v_call: TRBV6-1; clone_size: once; cdr3_nt: TGTGCCCTGGGACAGGGAGCCTACTACGAGCAGTACTTC; cdr3_aa: CALGQGAYYEQYF
d_call: TRBD1; j_call: TRBJ2-7; v_call: TRBV5-4; clone_size: -; cdr3_nt: TGTGCCAGCAGCGGGGGACAGGGGGATGCTGCCCACGAGCAGTACTTC; cdr3_aa: CASSGGQGDAAHEQYF
d_call: -; j_call: TRBJ1-2; v_call: TRBV30; clone_size: -; cdr3_nt: TGTGCCTGGAAGTTTGGACCTAATAACTATGGCTACACCTTC; cdr3_aa: CAWKFGPNNYGYTF
d_call: TRBD1; j_call: TRBJ2-7; v_call: TRBV6-1; clone_size: once; cdr3_nt: TGTGCCAGCACTACGAGACAGGGCGTACAGGAGCAGTACTTC; cdr3_aa: CASTTRQGVQEQYF
d_call: -; j_call: TRBJ2-3; v_call: TRBV7-3; clone_size: medium-sized; cdr3_nt: TGTGCCAGCAGCTCGGGCGTGGGGCAGGACATGCAGTATTTT; cdr3_aa: CASSSGVGQDMQYF
d_call: TRBD2; j_call: TRBJ2-1; v_call: TRBV7-3; clone_size: -; cdr3_nt: TGTGCCAGCAGCTTAGCGGGGACTAGCGGTTACAATGAGCAGTTCTTC; cdr3_aa: CASSLAGTSGYNEQFF
d_call: -; j_call: TRBJ1-1; v_call: TRBV6-6; clone_size: -; cdr3_nt: TGTGCCAGCAGAACCGGGACACAGAACACTGAAGCTTTCTTT; cdr3_aa: CASRTGTQNTEAFF
d_call: TRBD1; j_call: TRBJ1-5; v_call: TRBV19; clone_size: -; cdr3_nt: TGTGCCACCAAGGGACAGGGTGAACAGCCCCAGCATTTT; cdr3_aa: CATKGQGEQPQHF
d_call: -; j_call: TRBJ1-5; v_call: TRBV5-8; clone_size: few; cdr3_nt: TGTGCCAGCAGCCTGGGGTTGGGTGGGGAACAGCCCCAGCATTTT; cdr3_aa: CASSLGLGGEQPQHF